One and the same sample provided the 21 T cell receptor beta chains below, sequenced in a study of blood T cell repertoires in COVID-19. The protocol was immunoSEQ multiplex PCR, while the TCRdb copy is restricted to in-frame clones and leaves out a portion. The repertoire holds some 250,000 clones, with 75% to 90% as singletons. Sequences were obtained from PBMCs or T cells enriched from blood (not recorded which). The receptors derive from a man aged 35 to 55 who had recovered from COVID-19.

The gene calls are TRBV19 and TRBJ2-1; D possibly corresponds to TRBD1 (5 bases). The germline V and J ends were trimmed by 8 bases and 4 bases, with 12 bases remaining between them. The V gene's germline CDR1 is LNHDA and CDR2 SQIVND (reference sequence). The CDR3 consists of 13 residues. The CDR3 coding sequence is TGTGCCAGTGGGGCCCCAAAGTACAATGAGCAGTTCTTC. It translates to CASGAPKYNEQFF.

The rearrangement links TRBV6-5 to TRBJ1-1; the D gene is possibly TRBD1 (6 bases). V lost 6 bases to trimming and J lost 4 bases, with 15 bases between them. The CDR3 sequence is 14 residues long. Looked up from germline, CDR1 is MNHEY and CDR2 is SVGAGI. CDR3 sequence (DNA): TGTGCCAGCAGCCTCGACAGGACCCTCACTGAAGCTTTCTTT. Its protein is CASSLDRTLTEAFF.

This clone was seen a single time. V usage is TRBV27 and J usage is TRBJ2-3; possible D gene TRBD2, 6 bases. Trimming pared 3 bases from V and 4 bases from J, leaving 11 bases between. The germline V gene encodes CDR1 MNHEY and CDR2 SMNVEV (reference sequence). The CDR3 runs to 14 residues. CDR3 loop: CASSFFGGADTQYF. The CDR3 DNA is TGTGCCAGCAGTTTTTTCGGGGGAGCAGATACGCAGTATTTT.

Regarding this clone: The same CDR3 also results from other DNA sequences found in this sample. This chain joins TRBV7-8 and TRBJ2-1; TRBD2 agrees at 10 bases. The CDR3 consists of 13 residues. V lost 6 bases to trimming and J lost 6 bases; unmatched junction nucleotides: 2. CDR1 is SGHVS, CDR2 FQNEAQ, per germline. Written as DNA, the CDR3 is TGTGCCAGCAGTAGACTAGCGGGCAATGAGCAGTTCTTC. Amino acids: CASSRLAGNEQFF.

This chain uses TRBV19 with TRBJ2-2, with 8 bases identical to TRBD1. Trimming cost V 3 bases and J 5 bases; bases outside gene matches: 5. Germline V gene data show CDR1 as LNHDA and CDR2 as SQIVND (reference sequence). This CDR3 region has 15 residues. The DNA of the CDR3 is TGTGCCAGTAGTATCCGGACAGGGAGGACCGGGGAGCTGTTTTTT. It is translated as CASSIRTGRTGELFF.

The chain links TRBV7-8 to TRBJ1-1; D unclear. Trimming cost V 3 bases and J 4 bases, with 12 bases left between them. The length of the CDR3 is 14 residues. In germline, CDR1 is SGHVS, CDR2 FQNEAQ. The CDR3 sequence is CASSFGRVPTEAFF. CDR3 in DNA: TGTGCCAGCAGCTTCGGGAGAGTACCCACTGAAGCTTTCTTT.

Written as DNA, the CDR3 is TGTGCCAGCGTCTCCGGGACTAGCGGGAATAGTGCCGGGGAGCTGTTTTTT. Its translation: CASVSGTSGNSAGELFF. The V call is TRBV28, the J call TRBJ2-2, with TRBD2 matching over 13 bases. The CDR3 is made up of 17 amino acids. J lost 6 bases, V lost 8 bases, and 12 bases had no gene match. From germline, CDR1 is MDHEN and CDR2 SYDVKM. The full variable domain, its missing parts supplied by reference TRBV28 and TRBJ2-2, is DVKVTQSSRYLVKRTGEKVFLECVQDMDHENMFWYRQDPGLGLRLIYFSYDVKMKEKGDIPEGYSVSREKKERFSLILESASTNQTSMYLCASVSGTSGNSAGELFFGEGSRLTVL.

This sequence joins TRBV5-1 and TRBJ2-2, with D tentatively TRBD1 (5 bases). CDR1 SGHRS and CDR2 YFSETQ come from the germline V gene. Trimming pared 4 bases from V and 1 base from J, leaving 11 bases between. This CDR3 has 15 residues. The CDR3 here is CASSPRQLNTGELFF. The CDR3 DNA reads TGCGCCAGCAGCCCCCGACAGTTGAACACCGGGGAGCTGTTTTTT. Full variable domain (missing parts from reference TRBV5-1 and TRBJ2-2): KAGVTQTPRYLIKTRGQQVTLSCSPISGHRSVSWYQQTPGQGLQFLFEYFSETQRNKGNFPGRFSGRQFSNSRSEMNVSTLELGDSALYLCASSPRQLNTGELFFGEGSRLTVL.

This sequence joins TRBV28 and TRBJ1-5; D might be TRBD1 (6 bases). Germline loops: CDR1 MDHEN, CDR2 SYDVKM. The CDR3 loop spans 15 amino acids. V was shortened by 7 bases and J by 5 bases, with 18 bases between the two germline ends. The CDR3 sequence: CASTSGPGQYQPQHF. CDR3 bases: TGTGCCAGCACCTCCGGACCAGGACAGTATCAGCCCCAGCATTTT.

CDR3 sequence: CASSYSGAYGSPLHF. Here the CDR3 DNA reads TGTGCCAGCAGTTACTCAGGGGCCTACGGTTCACCCCTCCACTTT. The gene calls are TRBV6-5 and TRBJ1-6; a possible D gene is TRBD1 (5 bases). The ends were cut back, 0 bases at V and 9 bases at J, with 12 bases in the middle. CDR1 is MNHEY and CDR2 is SVGAGI in the germline V gene. CDR3 size: 15 residues.

The chain uses TRBV3-1 (or the pseudogene TRBV3-2) and TRBJ1-6, with D maybe TRBD1 (5 bases). Trimming took 1 base from V and 8 from J, leaving 15 bases between them. Per germline, CDR1 LGHDT and CDR2 YNNKEL (reference sequence). The CDR3 is made up of 16 amino acids. CDR3 sequence reads: CASSQVLRGSDSPLHF. The CDR3 DNA follows: TGTGCCAGCAGCCAAGTCTTAAGGGGTTCGGATTCACCCCTCCACTTT.

The chain uses TRBV18 and TRBJ2-3; D is possibly TRBD2 (6 bases). Trimming removed 5 bases from V and 2 bases from J, with 14 bases in between. The CDR3 has 15 residues. In germline, CDR1 is KGHSH, CDR2 LQKENI. The CDR3 reads CASSAGTGYTDTQYF. The CDR3 DNA follows: TGTGCCAGCTCAGCCGGGACTGGGTACACAGATACGCAGTATTTT.

This sequence joins TRBV6-2 or TRBV6-3 and TRBJ1-5; 8 nucleotides align to TRBD1. Trimming removed 1 base from V and 7 bases from J; junction bases left unmatched: 9. The CDR3 consists of 16 residues. CDR1 MNHEY and CDR2 SVGEGT come from the germline V gene. The DNA of the CDR3 is TGTGCCAGCAGTTACTTGGGGACAGGTTCGTGGCAGCCCCAGCATTTT. Amino acids: CASSYLGTGSWQPQHF.

This chain uses TRBV9 with TRBJ2-1; possible D gene TRBD1, 5 bases. V shed 0 bases and J shed 10 bases, with 14 bases lying between them. The CDR3 contains 14 residues. CDR1 SGDLS and CDR2 YYNGEE come from the germline V gene. CDR3 bases: TGTGCCAGCAGCGTAGGGGCAGGGCCCAGCGAGCAGTTCTTC. Translating gives CASSVGAGPSEQFF.

The rearrangement joins TRBV7-3 to TRBJ2-5; the match to TRBD2 covers 13 bases. From germline, CDR1 is SGHTA and CDR2 FQGTGA. The CDR3 is made up of 16 amino acids. With V trimmed by 5 bases and J by 0 bases, 3 bases remained unmatched. CDR3 region: CASSRGLAGNQETQYF. The CDR3 DNA follows: TGTGCCAGCAGCCGGGGACTAGCGGGGAACCAAGAGACCCAGTACTTC.

The chain has TRBV5-8 and TRBJ1-5; a weak D match, TRBD1 (5 bases). The CDR3 consists of 16 residues. V was trimmed by 4 bases and J by 8 bases, leaving 22 bases between them. Germline-derived CDR1 and CDR2 are SGHTS and YDEGEE. CDR3: CASSRGAGGVTEPQHF. Written as DNA, the CDR3 is TGTGCCAGCAGCCGCGGGGCCGGGGGGGTCACAGAGCCCCAGCATTTT.

The rearrangement links TRBV7-2 to TRBJ1-2, with TRBD1 as a possible D gene (5 bases). The CDR3 consists of 15 residues. Germline V gene lookup returns CDR1 SGHTA and CDR2 FQGNSA. V lost 0 bases and J 0 bases, leaving 8 bases between the germline ends. In nucleotides, the CDR3 is TGTGCCAGCAGCTTAGCAGGGGCCTCTAACTATGGCTACACCTTC. Its translation is CASSLAGASNYGYTF.

CDR3 in amino acids: CASSLGRSPSGNTIYF. CDR3 sequence (DNA): TGTGCCAGCAGCTTAGGGCGGAGCCCCTCTGGAAACACCATATATTTT. The rearrangement joins TRBV7-2 to TRBJ1-3, with D hard to call. The V and J ends lost 1 base and 0 bases respectively, with 10 bases between them. The germline gives CDR1 SGHTA, CDR2 FQGNSA. The CDR3 is made up of 16 amino acids.

The chain links TRBV19 to TRBJ1-1; a weak D match, TRBD1 (5 bases). Germline CDR1 reads LNHDA; CDR2 reads SQIVND (reference sequence). The CDR3 extends over 16 amino acids. Trimming shortened V by 10 bases and J by 2 bases, and 23 bases separated the two germline ends. This chain's CDR3 is CATSARVRGPNTEAFF. The DNA of the CDR3 is TGTGCCACCTCAGCCAGGGTCCGAGGTCCTAACACTGAAGCTTTCTTT. Together with reference TRBV19 and TRBJ1-1, the CDR3 gives the full variable domain: DGGITQSPKYLFRKEGQNVTLSCEQNLNHDAMYWYRQDPGQGLRLIYYSQIVNDFQKGDIAEGYSVSREKKESFPLTVTSAQKNPTAFYLCATSARVRGPNTEAFFGQGTRLTVV.

DNA of the CDR3: TGTGCCAGCTCACCACCGCCCCTATGGGCTAGCGGGCAACAAGAGACCCAGTACTTC. Its translation is CASSPPPLWASGQQETQYF. J is TRBJ2-5 and V is TRBV18, with 8 bases lining up with TRBD2. Germline CDR1 reads KGHSH; CDR2 reads LQKENI. This CDR3 contains 19 residues. Unmatched junction bases numbered 14, after V lost 0 bases and J lost 2 bases.

This chain connects TRBV13 to TRBJ1-2; 7 nucleotides agree with TRBD1. Germline V CDR1 and CDR2: PRHDT, FYEKMQ (reference sequence). V gave up 3 bases and J gave up 4 bases; unmatched junction bases: 14. The CDR3 extends over 17 amino acids. Here the CDR3 reads CASSFYNDRALFYGYTF. DNA for the CDR3: TGTGCCAGCAGCTTTTACAACGACAGGGCGCTCTTCTATGGCTACACCTTC.